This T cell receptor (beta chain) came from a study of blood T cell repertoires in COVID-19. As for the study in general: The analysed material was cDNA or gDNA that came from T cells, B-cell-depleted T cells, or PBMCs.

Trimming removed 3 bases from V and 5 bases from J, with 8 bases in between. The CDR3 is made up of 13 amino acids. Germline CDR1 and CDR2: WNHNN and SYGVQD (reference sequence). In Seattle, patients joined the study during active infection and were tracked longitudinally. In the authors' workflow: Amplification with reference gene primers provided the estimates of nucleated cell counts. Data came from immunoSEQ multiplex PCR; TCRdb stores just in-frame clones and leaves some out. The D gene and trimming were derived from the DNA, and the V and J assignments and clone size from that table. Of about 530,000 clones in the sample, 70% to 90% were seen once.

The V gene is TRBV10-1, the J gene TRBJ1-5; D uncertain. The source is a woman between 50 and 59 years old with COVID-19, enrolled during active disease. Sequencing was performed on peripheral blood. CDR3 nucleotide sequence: TGCGCCAGCAGTGATTCCGGAGATCAGCCCCAGCATTTT. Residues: CASSDSGDQPQHF.